The 17 T cell receptor beta chains in this list originate from one sample, sequenced in a study of tumor and adjacent non-tumor tissue in lung cancer. A modified ARM-PCR protocol with three rounds of nested PCR amplified TCRbeta. Via MiXCR, TCRdb re-called the multiplex PCR reads, giving one row per CDR3 protein. The table has about 78,000 distinct CDR3 sequences, around 86% seen once. The template was RNA from unsorted bulk tissue. Sequencing was done on a sample of lung tumor tissue. These receptors all come from a woman aged 45-65 years with non-small cell lung cancer.

Note on this clonotype: In this CDR3 the conserved last residue, phenylalanine or tryptophan, is missing, so a read error is likely. This chain links TRBV6-2 or TRBV6-3 with TRBJ2-5; D not resolved. The CDR3 extends over 15 amino acids. The germline V gene encodes CDR1 MNHEY and CDR2 SVGEGT. V was trimmed by 4 bases and J by 5 bases, leaving 17 bases between them. CDR3 residues: CASSSHQAERETQYL. The CDR3 bases are TGTGCCAGCAGTTCCCACCAGGCCGAACGGGAGACCCAGTACCTT.

This clonotype was found once. A junction end diverges from the germline sequence, so it may reflect a read error. The chain couples TRBV20-1 to TRBJ2-1; 9 bases align to TRBD2. The length of the CDR3 is 17 residues. CDR1 DFQATT and CDR2 SNEGSKA come from the germline V gene (reference sequence). This chain's CDR3 is CNTRDGGSGSLLAEHFF. CDR3 nucleotide sequence: TGCAATACTAGAGATGGGGGTAGCGGGAGTCTTCTGGCTGAGCATTTCTTC.

This clonotype was recorded only once. This may be a read error, as it is one base from a much larger clone. This chain joins TRBV7-9 and TRBJ2-3; D may be TRBD1 or TRBD2 (5 bases each). Germline assignment: CDR1 SEHNR and CDR2 FQNEAQ (reference sequence). This CDR3 has 13 residues. CDR3 sequence: CASSAGTTVTQYF. In DNA, the CDR3 is TGTGCCAGCAGCGCAGGGACCACAGTTACGCAGTATTTT.

The CDR3 sequence is CANKDYTEAFF. The DNA of the CDR3 is TGTGCCAACAAGGATTACACTGAAGCTTTCTTT. The chain is built from TRBV6-1 and TRBJ1-1; no clear D gene. The germline gives CDR1 MNHNS, CDR2 SASEGT. The length of the CDR3 is 11 residues. Trimming removed 10 bases at V and 3 bases at J, with 9 bases between.

About this clonotype: Relative to the germline gene, one junction end is altered; a read error may explain this. The rearrangement uses TRBV6-6 and TRBJ2-1; D might be TRBD1 or TRBD2, each matching 5 bases. The CDR3 consists of 14 residues. Germline assignment: CDR1 MNHNY and CDR2 SVGAGI (reference sequence). Here the CDR3 DNA reads TGTGGCAGCAATAACCCGACAGACTACAATAAGCAGTTCTTC. It specifies CGSNNPTDYNKQFF.

Regarding this clonotype: The CDR3 does not end in the conserved phenylalanine or tryptophan, so this is likely a read error. V and J are TRBV5-6 and TRBJ2-1, with TRBD1 identical over 8 bases. The CDR3 contains 11 residues. In germline, CDR1 is SGHDT, CDR2 YYEEEE. The CDR3 nucleotides read TGTGCCATCAGCTTGGGGACAGGGCAGTTCTCC. Translated: CAISLGTGQFS.

DNA for the CDR3: TGCAGCGCCGTAGGTACAGGGGGTGTTGGCCAGCAGTACTTC. Translation gives CSAVGTGGVGQQYF. V and J are TRBV29-1 and TRBJ2-7, with 8 positions matching TRBD1. V trimming: 7 bases; J trimming: 8 bases; junction bases outside the gene matches: 16. From germline, CDR1 is SQVTM and CDR2 ANQGSEA. The CDR3 spans 14 residues.

The CDR3 sequence is CANVSSVNTEVFF. DNA for the CDR3: TGTGCCAACGTTAGTTCGGTGAACACTGAAGTGTTCTTT. This chain links TRBV6-5 with TRBJ1-1; D not certain. CDR1 and CDR2 from the germline V gene are MNHEY and SVGAGI. The V gene lost 10 bases and the J gene lost 14 bases, with 26 bases spanning the gap. CDR3 length: 13 residues.

This clonotype was found a few times. The chain couples TRBV29-1 to TRBJ1-1; D gene ambiguous. Trimming cost V 6 bases and J 7 bases, with 15 bases left between them. CDR1 SQVTM and CDR2 ANQGSEA come from the germline V gene. There are 12 residues in the CDR3. CDR3 region: CSVAEVRLEAFF. CDR3 nucleotide sequence: TGCAGCGTGGCAGAGGTGAGGCTTGAAGCTTTCTTT.

As for this clonotype: Compared with germline, one end of the junction differs, possibly owing to a read error. V gene TRBV6-6 combines with J gene TRBJ2-1; a weak D match, TRBD2 (5 bases). Germline lookup yields CDR1 MNHNY and CDR2 SVGAGI (reference sequence). CDR3 length: 16 amino acids. The CDR3 is CVSNYPRGDAYNEQFF. CDR3 in DNA: TGTGTCAGCAATTATCCTCGGGGAGATGCCTACAATGAGCAGTTCTTC.

V gene TRBV7-9 combines with J gene TRBJ2-2, with no clear D. From germline, CDR1 is SEHNR and CDR2 FQNEAQ (reference sequence). This CDR3 is 14 amino acids long. Trimming left V 7 bases short and J 4 bases short, with 13 bases between. The chain's CDR3 is CASILPSGTGELFF. The CDR3 bases are TGTGCCAGCATACTCCCATCCGGCACCGGGGAGCTGTTTTTT.

About this clonotype: Since no conserved phenylalanine or tryptophan closes the CDR3, a read error is the likely cause. The limits of the CDR3 on the DNA are not certain, so only TCRdb's listed CDR3 is given. This chain joins TRBV11-2 and TRBJ2-1; the table's TRBD1 call for D was not verified on the DNA. The germline V gene encodes CDR1 SGHAT and CDR2 FQNNGV. 11 amino acids form the CDR3, both terminal residues included. The CDR3 reads CASSSGTIKLL.

This clonotype was seen many times. V and J are TRBV28 and TRBJ2-7, with D possibly TRBD1 on 7 matching bases. The germline V gene has CDR1 MDHEN and CDR2 SYDVKM. CDR3 length: 16 amino acids. V gave up 4 bases and J gave up 3 bases, with 19 bases separating them. CDR3 sequence reads: CASSSGYRGLHYEQYF. DNA for the CDR3: TGTGCCAGCAGTTCCGGGTACAGGGGACTCCACTACGAGCAGTACTTC.

Turning to this clonotype: A junction boundary mismatches the germline segment, possibly from a read error. The J gene is TRBJ2-7, the V gene TRBV6-1, with TRBD1 identical over 12 bases. CDR3 size: 15 residues. The germline gives CDR1 MNHNS, CDR2 SASEGT. The CDR3 region is CASSEQGTGGYDQYF. The CDR3 DNA reads as TGTGCCAGCAGCGAGCAGGGGACAGGGGGCTACGACCAGTATTTC.

Turning to this clonotype: An end of the junction differs from the germline gene, which may be a read error. The gene calls are TRBV11-2 and TRBJ2-3, with D uncertain. Germline V CDR1 and CDR2: SGHAT, FQNNGV. The CDR3 has 15 amino acids. CDR3 sequence reads: CASSPILISTNTQYF. The CDR3 DNA reads as TGCGCCAGCAGCCCCATTTTGATAAGCACAAATACGCAGTATTTT.

About this clonotype: Compared with germline, one end of the junction differs, possibly owing to a read error. The rearrangement joins TRBV11-2 to TRBJ2-7; D unclear. Looked up from germline, CDR1 is SGHAT and CDR2 is FQNNGV. This CDR3 spans 14 amino acids. CDR3 nucleotides: TGTACCAGCAGCCTGACGGTCGGACCCTACGAGCAGTACTTC. Its protein product is CTSSLTVGPYEQYF.

For this clonotype: The junction and the germline gene differ at one end; a read error may be behind it. This rearrangement joins TRBV6-6 to TRBJ1-2; TRBD1 aligns across 7 bases. Germline lookup yields CDR1 MNHNY and CDR2 SVGAGI (reference sequence). There are 14 residues in the CDR3. As DNA, the CDR3 is TGTTCCAGCAGTTTCACAGGGGCGGAAAATGGCTACACCTTC. Its protein is CSSSFTGAENGYTF.